The clone carrying this T cell receptor (beta chain) was detected only a few times. Its antigen remains unknown. With 4 bases clipped from V and 6 bases from J, the junction kept 7 bases outside the gene matches. Germline V gene lookup returns CDR1 SGHRS and CDR2 YFSETQ. The length of the CDR3 is 14 residues. The data are from a study of response to subunit inactivated influenza vaccine. TCRdb re-called the RT-PCR reads through MiXCR, storing one row per CDR3 protein. The table shows about 500,000 distinct CDR3 sequences, with about 17% occurring only once. Study results and limitations: Each seasonal flu vaccination may recruit only limited new T cells, authors suggested.

This chain uses TRBV5-1 with TRBJ2-3, with 8 bases fitting TRBD1. The sequence was collected from a man in his fifties or sixties who received an inactivated influenza vaccine. The input for sequencing was CD4+ T cells sorted from PBMCs, taken roughly 24 months after vaccination. The CDR3: CASSVRQGMDTQYF. The CDR3 nucleotides are TGCGCCAGCAGCGTCAGACAGGGGATGGATACGCAGTATTTT.